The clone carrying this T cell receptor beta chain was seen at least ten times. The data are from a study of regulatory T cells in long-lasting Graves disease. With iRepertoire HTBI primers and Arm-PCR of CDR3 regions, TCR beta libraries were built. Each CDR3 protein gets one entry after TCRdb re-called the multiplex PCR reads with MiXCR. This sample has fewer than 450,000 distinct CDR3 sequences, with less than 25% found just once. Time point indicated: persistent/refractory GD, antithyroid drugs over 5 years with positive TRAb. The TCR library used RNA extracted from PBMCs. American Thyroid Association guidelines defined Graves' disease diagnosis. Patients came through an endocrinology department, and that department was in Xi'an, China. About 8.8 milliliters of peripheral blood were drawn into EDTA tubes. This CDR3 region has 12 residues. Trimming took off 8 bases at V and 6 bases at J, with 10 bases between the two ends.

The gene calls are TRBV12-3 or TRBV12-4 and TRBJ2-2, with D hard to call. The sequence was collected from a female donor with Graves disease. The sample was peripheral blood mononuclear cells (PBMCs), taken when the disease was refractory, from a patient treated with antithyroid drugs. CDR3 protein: CASALESGELFF. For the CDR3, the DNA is TGTGCCAGCGCTCTGGAGTCCGGGGAGCTGTTTTTT.